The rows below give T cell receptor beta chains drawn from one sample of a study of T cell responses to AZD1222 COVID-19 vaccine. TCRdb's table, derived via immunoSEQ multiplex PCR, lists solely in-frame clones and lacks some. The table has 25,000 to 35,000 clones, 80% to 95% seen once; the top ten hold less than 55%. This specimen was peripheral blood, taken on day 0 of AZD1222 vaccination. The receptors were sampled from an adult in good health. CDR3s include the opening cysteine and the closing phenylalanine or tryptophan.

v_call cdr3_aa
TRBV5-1 CASSLALGASNEQYF
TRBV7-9 CASSLDNRVHTEAFF
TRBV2 CASSESGRTVNQPQHF
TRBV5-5 CASSPGQGAGLSNQPQHF
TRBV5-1 CASSSSTDTQYF
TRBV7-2 CASSLGGADSYNEQFF
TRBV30 CAWSVYGRSNYGYTF
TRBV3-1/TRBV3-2 CASSEGGGVADTQYF
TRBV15 CATANNRAEAFF
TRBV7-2 CASSRDRVHGYTF
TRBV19 CASSITGNNQPQHF
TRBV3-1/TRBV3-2 CASSQGVWNYEQYF
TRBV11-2 CASSSSGQGSYRSGNTIYF
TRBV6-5 CASSSTGAYEQYF
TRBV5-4 CASSLGIRGSYYGYTF
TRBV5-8 CASSLARGLISEAFF
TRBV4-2 CASSQEGREDQPQHF
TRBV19 CASSIDHRGVYGYTF
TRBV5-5 CASSLTPLSHQPQHF
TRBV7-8 CASSLSGGTGTNSGNTIYF
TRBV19 CASSNRVGYEQYF
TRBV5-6 CASSLTETQYF
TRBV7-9 CASSLQTSNYGYTF
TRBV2 CASRAGVWDTEAFF
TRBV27 CASSFSGTSGGASGEQFF
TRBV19 CASSDGPGNQPQHF
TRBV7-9 CASSFYATRGYTF
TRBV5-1 CASSRSQGASYEQYF
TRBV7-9 CASRSGSGNTIYF
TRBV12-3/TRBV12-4 CASSDYSGNTIYF
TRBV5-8 CASSWAEDQPQHF
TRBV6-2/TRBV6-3 CASTPRLDDRSEQFF